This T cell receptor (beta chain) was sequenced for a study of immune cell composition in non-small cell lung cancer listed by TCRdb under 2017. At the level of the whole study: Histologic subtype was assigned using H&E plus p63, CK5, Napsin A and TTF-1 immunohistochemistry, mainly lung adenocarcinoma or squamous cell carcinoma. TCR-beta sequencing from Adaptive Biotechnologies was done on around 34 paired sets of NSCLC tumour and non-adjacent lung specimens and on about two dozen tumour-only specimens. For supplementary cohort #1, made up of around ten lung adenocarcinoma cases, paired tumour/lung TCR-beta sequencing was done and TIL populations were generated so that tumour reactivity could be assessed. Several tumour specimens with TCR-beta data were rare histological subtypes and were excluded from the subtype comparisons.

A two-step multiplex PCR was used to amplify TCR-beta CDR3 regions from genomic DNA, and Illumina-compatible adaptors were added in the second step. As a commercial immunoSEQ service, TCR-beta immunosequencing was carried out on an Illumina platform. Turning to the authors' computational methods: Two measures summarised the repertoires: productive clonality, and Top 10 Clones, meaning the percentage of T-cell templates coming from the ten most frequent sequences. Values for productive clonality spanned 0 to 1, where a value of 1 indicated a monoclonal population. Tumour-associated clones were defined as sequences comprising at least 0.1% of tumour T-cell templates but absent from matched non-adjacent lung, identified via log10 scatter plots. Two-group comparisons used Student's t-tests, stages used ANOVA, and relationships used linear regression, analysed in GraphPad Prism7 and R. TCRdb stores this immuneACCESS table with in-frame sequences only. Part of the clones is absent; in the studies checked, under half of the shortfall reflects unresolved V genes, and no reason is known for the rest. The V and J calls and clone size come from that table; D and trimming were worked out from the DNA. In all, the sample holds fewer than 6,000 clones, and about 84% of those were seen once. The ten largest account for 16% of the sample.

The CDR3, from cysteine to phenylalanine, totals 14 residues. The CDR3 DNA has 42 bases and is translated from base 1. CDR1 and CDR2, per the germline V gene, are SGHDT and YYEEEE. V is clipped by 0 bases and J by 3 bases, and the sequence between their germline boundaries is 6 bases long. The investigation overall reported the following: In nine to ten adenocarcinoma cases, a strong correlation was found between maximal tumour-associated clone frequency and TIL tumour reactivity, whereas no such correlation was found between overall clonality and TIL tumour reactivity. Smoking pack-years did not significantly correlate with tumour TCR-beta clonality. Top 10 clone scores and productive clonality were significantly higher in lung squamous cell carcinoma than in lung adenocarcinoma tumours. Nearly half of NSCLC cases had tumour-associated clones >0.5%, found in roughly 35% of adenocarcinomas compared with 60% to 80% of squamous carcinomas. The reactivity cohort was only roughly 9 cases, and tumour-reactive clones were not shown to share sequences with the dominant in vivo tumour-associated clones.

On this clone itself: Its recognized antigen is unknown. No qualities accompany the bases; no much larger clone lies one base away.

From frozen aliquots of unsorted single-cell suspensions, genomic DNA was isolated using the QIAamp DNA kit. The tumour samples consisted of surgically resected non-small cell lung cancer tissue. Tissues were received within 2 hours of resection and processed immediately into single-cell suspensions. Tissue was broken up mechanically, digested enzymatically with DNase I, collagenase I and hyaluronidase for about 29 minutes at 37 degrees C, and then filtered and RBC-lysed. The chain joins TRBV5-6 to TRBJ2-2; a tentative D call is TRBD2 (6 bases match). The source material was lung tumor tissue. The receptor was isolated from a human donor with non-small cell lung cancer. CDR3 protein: CASSLGGDTGELFF. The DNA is TGTGCCAGCAGCTTGGGGGGGGACACCGGGGAGCTGTTTTTT. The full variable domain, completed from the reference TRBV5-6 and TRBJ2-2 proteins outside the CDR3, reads DAGVTQSPTHLIKTRGQQVTLRCSPKSGHDTVSWYQQALGQGPQFIFQYYEEEERQRGNFPDRFSGHQFPNYSSELNVNALLLGDSALYLCASSLGGDTGELFFGEGSRLTVL.